This T cell receptor beta chain was retrieved from a study of beta chain features in type 1 diabetes. Study-wide background: No age, gender or cell yield differences were seen between patients and healthy donors. Study-level results: The study found that naive, central memory and Treg TCRB repertoires appeared more similar in patients than in healthy donors. When Type 1 diabetes patients were examined, their TCRB CDR3s proved moderately but significantly shorter in all four CD4+ subsets.

In its sample, this clone was seen a few times. Its antigen is not known. The sequenced template was cDNA made from the entire isolated RNA. Each sample of naive, central memory or regulatory T cells had, on average, approximately 3.5 million reads. Assay used: immunoSEQ multiplex PCR; TCRdb lists only in-frame clones, some missing. Of 500,000 to 650,000 clones detected, roughly an eighth appear once; the ten largest clones hold 0.095% to 0.15%. This CDR3 comprises 11 residues. The germline V and J ends were trimmed by 4 bases and 2 bases, with 4 bases remaining between them. Germline V gives CDR1 SGHRS, CDR2 YFSETQ.

The sequenced sample was naive CD4+ T cells from blood. The sequence was collected from a man under 40 with type 1 diabetes. The chain uses TRBV5-1 and TRBJ2-7; D unresolved. CDR3 bases: TGCGCCAGCAGCCCCCCCTACGAGCAGTACTTC. Encoded protein: CASSPPYEQYF.